Following are 12 T cell receptor beta chains from one sample sequenced in a study of OX40 agonist ivuxolimab in advanced cancers. The data were produced by immunoSEQ multiplex PCR, yet TCRdb's version contains in-frame clones alone and is incomplete. The sample consists of about 73,000 clones, about nine tenths of them appearing once. Sequenced material: CD4+ or CD8+ T cells sorted from blood, taken in a trial of the OX40 agonist ivuxolimab. These receptors were collected from an adult with an advanced solid tumor such as melanoma, head and neck, liver or kidney cancer.

The chain couples TRBV7-9 to TRBJ2-3; no definite D call. Trimming removed 1 base at V and 5 bases at J, with 13 bases between. The CDR3 sequence is 15 residues long. The germline CDR1 and CDR2 sequences are SEHNR and FQNEAQ (reference sequence). CDR3 sequence reads: CASSLEGSGGDTQYF. CDR3 nucleotide sequence: TGTGCCAGCAGCTTAGAGGGTTCAGGCGGAGATACGCAGTATTTT.

The CDR3 loop is CASSVRGRAGELFF. The CDR3 coding sequence is TGTGCCAGCAGTGTTAGGGGGAGGGCCGGGGAGCTGTTTTTT. The chain combines TRBV27 with TRBJ2-2; D is perhaps TRBD2 (7 bases). Trimming took 5 bases from V and 6 from J, leaving 13 bases between them. The CDR3 is 14 amino acids. Germline V gene sequence: CDR1 MNHEY, CDR2 SMNVEV (reference sequence).

The rearrangement uses TRBV18 and TRBJ2-5, with D perhaps TRBD1 (7 bases). CDR1 and CDR2 (germline): KGHSH, LQKENI. The V and J ends lost 8 bases and 1 base respectively, with 14 bases between them. The CDR3 covers 14 residues. Here the CDR3 reads CASAGQSPQETQYF. In DNA form, the CDR3 reads TGTGCCAGCGCGGGACAGTCTCCCCAAGAGACCCAGTACTTC.

This rearrangement joins TRBV15 to TRBJ2-6; no clear D. Trimming pared 0 bases from V and 0 bases from J, leaving 12 bases between. Per germline, CDR1 LNHNV and CDR2 YYDKDF (reference sequence). CDR3 length equals 18 residues. CDR3 sequence reads: CATSRDFSLLSGANVLTF. The DNA for the CDR3 is TGTGCCACCAGCAGAGATTTTAGCCTACTCTCTGGGGCCAACGTCCTGACTTTC.

In this sample, this clone turned up many times. The chain has TRBV18 and TRBJ1-2; D is uncertain. The CDR3 loop spans 14 amino acids. From germline, CDR1 is KGHSH and CDR2 LQKENI. Between the trimmed V and J ends, which lost 4 bases and 8 bases, there was a span of 17 bases. The CDR3 sequence: CASSQDGLGRGYTF. Here the CDR3 DNA reads TGTGCCAGCTCACAGGACGGTCTAGGGCGCGGCTACACCTTC.

The rearrangement uses TRBV30 and TRBJ2-1, with TRBD2 matching 7 bases. Germline V gene lookup returns CDR1 GTSNPN and CDR2 SVGIG (reference sequence). The ends lost 5 bases at V and 3 bases at J; junction bases unmatched: 10. This CDR3 region has 15 residues. CDR3 region: CAWVSASGGYNEQFF. The CDR3, as DNA: TGTGCCTGGGTTTCCGCTAGCGGAGGCTACAATGAGCAGTTCTTC.

The V and J genes are TRBV7-2 and TRBJ2-3, with no clear D. The CDR3 has 13 amino acids. Germline values: CDR1 SGHTA, CDR2 FQGNSA. V gave up 6 bases and J gave up 0 bases, with 7 bases separating them. The chain's CDR3 is CASSQDSTDTQYF. In DNA, the CDR3 is TGTGCCAGCAGTCAGGACAGCACAGATACGCAGTATTTT.

V is TRBV30 and J is TRBJ2-5, with D perhaps matching TRBD1 (6 bases). V was clipped by 5 bases and J by 3 bases, with 10 bases between them. The CDR3 runs 12 residues. Germline values: CDR1 GTSNPN, CDR2 SVGIG (reference sequence). CDR3 sequence (DNA): TGTGCCTGGGACAGGAGTAAAGAGACCCAGTACTTC. Its translation: CAWDRSKETQYF.

This clone was detected a few times. The chain is built from TRBV14 and TRBJ1-2; D gene ambiguous. The CDR3 has 17 amino acids. Germline assignment: CDR1 SGHDN and CDR2 FVKESK. V lost 5 bases to trimming and J lost 6 bases, with 25 bases between them. The CDR3 loop is CASSRTAAWRFGNGYTF. In DNA, the CDR3 is TGTGCCAGCAGCAGAACAGCCGCTTGGCGTTTCGGAAATGGCTACACCTTC.

The chain combines TRBV6-4 with TRBJ2-3; 10 bases match TRBD2. The junction had 10 bases not matched to a gene; V was cut back by 4 bases and J by 6 bases. Germline CDR1 MRHNA, CDR2 SNTAGT. The CDR3 runs 16 residues. In DNA form, the CDR3 reads TGTGCCAGCAGTGTCACCAGCGGGAGGGCCCGTGATACGCAGTATTTT. Its translation: CASSVTSGRARDTQYF.

The chain has TRBV28 and TRBJ2-2; D is ambiguous. Per germline, CDR1 MDHEN and CDR2 SYDVKM. V was cut by 6 bases and J by 3 bases, with 11 bases left in between. This CDR3 is 14 amino acids long. This chain's CDR3 is CASSPDTDTGELFF. The CDR3, as DNA: TGTGCCAGCAGCCCCGACACCGACACCGGGGAGCTGTTTTTT.

In this sample, this clone turned up a few times. The genes are TRBV7-3 and TRBJ2-2, with D maybe TRBD1 (5 bases). Trimming pared 2 bases from V and 6 bases from J, leaving 13 bases between. There are 15 residues in the CDR3. CDR1 SGHTA and CDR2 FQGTGA come from the germline V gene. The CDR3 reads CASSLGAWGSGELFF. DNA of the CDR3: TGTGCCAGCAGCTTAGGTGCTTGGGGCTCCGGGGAGCTGTTTTTT. Complete variable domain (other parts from reference TRBV7-3 and TRBJ2-2): GAGVSQTPSNKVTEKGKYVELRCDPISGHTALYWYRQSLGQGPEFLIYFQGTGAADDSGLPNDRFFAVRPEGSVSTLKIQRTERGDSAVYLCASSLGAWGSGELFFGEGSRLTVL.